Following are 21 T cell receptor beta chains from one sample sequenced in a study of cytomegalovirus exposure and HLA in healthy donors (dated by TCRdb to the late 2010s). The library was made by the immunoSEQ multiplex PCR assay. For the multiplex PCR, a mixture combining 60 forward primers for TCR Vbeta segments and 13 reverse primers for TCR Jbeta segments was used. The table comes from immuneACCESS by way of TCRdb, which keeps in-frame sequences with V and J called. Part of the clones is missing from these tables; in studies checked, under half for an unresolved V gene and the rest for unknown reasons. The sample has some 150,000 clones on record, over 70% of them singletons. The ten largest clones represent approximately 4.8% of the sample. Material: PBMCs. These receptors were collected from a man aged 30 to 45 in good health and CMV-seronegative.

The chain's CDR3 is CASSLRGAREAFF. CDR3 bases: TGTGCCAGCAGTTTAAGGGGCGCCCGGGAAGCTTTCTTT. J is TRBJ1-1 and V is TRBV28; TRBD1 is a possible D gene (5 bases). V was clipped by 2 bases and J by 8 bases, with 12 bases between them. The CDR3 loop spans 13 amino acids. Germline V CDR1 and CDR2: MDHEN, SYDVKM.

The chain recombines TRBV28 with TRBJ2-5; 8 bases are shared with TRBD2. Germline assignment: CDR1 MDHEN and CDR2 SYDVKM. Trimming removed 8 bases from V and 7 bases from J; junction bases left unmatched: 27. CDR3 size: 19 residues. The CDR3 nucleotides read TGTGCCAGCGGCTTGCTTCTGCGGGGGGTCAGGGCAAATGAAGGGACCCAGTACTTC. Its protein product is CASGLLLRGVRANEGTQYF. Full variable domain (rest looked up from reference TRBV28 and TRBJ2-5): DVKVTQSSRYLVKRTGEKVFLECVQDMDHENMFWYRQDPGLGLRLIYFSYDVKMKEKGDIPEGYSVSREKKERFSLILESASTNQTSMYLCASGLLLRGVRANEGTQYFGPGTRLLVL.

The chain employs TRBV6-5 and TRBJ2-1; 7 bases agree with TRBD1. CDR3 size: 14 residues. Losses at the gene ends were 2 bases for V and 7 bases for J; bases not matched to a gene: 5. CDR1 and CDR2 from the germline V gene are MNHEY and SVGAGI. CDR3 sequence: CASSYITGVNEQFF. DNA for the CDR3: TGTGCCAGCAGTTACATTACAGGGGTAAATGAGCAGTTCTTC.

V gene TRBV10-3 combines with J gene TRBJ2-2, with D perhaps TRBD1 (5 bases). Trimming took 8 bases from V and 2 from J, leaving 9 bases between them. Germline assignment: CDR1 ENHRY and CDR2 SYGVKD. The CDR3 sequence is 13 residues long. The CDR3, as DNA: TGTGCCATCGGGGCGAACAACACCGGGGAGCTGTTTTTT. Amino acids: CAIGANNTGELFF.

The chain employs TRBV29-1 and TRBJ1-1; D is possibly TRBD1 (6 bases). Germline V gene lookup returns CDR1 SQVTM and CDR2 ANQGSEA. V shed 7 bases and J shed 1 base, with 16 bases lying between them. CDR3 length: 14 residues. CDR3 protein: CSGGGQWTNTEAFF. The CDR3 bases are TGCAGCGGCGGAGGACAGTGGACGAACACTGAAGCTTTCTTT.

The CDR3, as DNA: TGTGCCAGCAGCTTAGTTCTTGAGACCCAGTACTTC. Translated: CASSLVLETQYF. The chain couples TRBV7-8 to TRBJ2-5, with D uncertain. Germline V gene data show CDR1 as SGHVS and CDR2 as FQNEAQ. V was clipped by 1 base and J by 5 bases, with 5 bases between them. There are 12 residues in the CDR3.

The chain employs TRBV9 and TRBJ2-7; D possibly corresponds to TRBD2 (5 bases). In germline, CDR1 is SGDLS, CDR2 YYNGEE. The V end was cut by 1 base, the J end by 4 bases, with 24 bases between. The CDR3 runs 18 residues. The CDR3 nucleotides are TGTGCCAGCAGCGTAACTCCCCTTAGGGCAGCGGAGACTTACGAGCAGTACTTC. This translates into CASSVTPLRAAETYEQYF.

CDR3 loop: CAWCTGFYNEQFF. In nucleotides, the CDR3 is TGTGCCTGGTGCACAGGGTTCTACAATGAGCAGTTCTTC. This rearrangement joins TRBV30 to TRBJ2-1; D is perhaps TRBD1 (6 bases). From germline, CDR1 is GTSNPN and CDR2 SVGIG (reference sequence). The CDR3 extends over 13 amino acids. Trimming removed 5 bases at V and 3 bases at J, with 11 bases between.

This chain connects TRBV6-5 to TRBJ2-1; 7 bases align to TRBD1. CDR3 length: 11 amino acids. CDR1 and CDR2 (germline): MNHEY, SVGAGI. V lost 2 bases, J lost 14 bases, and 3 bases stayed unmatched. The DNA for the CDR3 is TGTGCCAGCAGTTACAGGGGGCTGGAGTTCTTC. Translated, it gives CASSYRGLEFF.

The chain has TRBV18 and TRBJ1-2, with 9 bases fitting TRBD1. Germline V gene data show CDR1 as KGHSH and CDR2 as LQKENI. Trimming cost V 5 bases and J 5 bases; bases outside gene matches: 9. CDR3 length: 15 amino acids. The CDR3 bases are TGTGCCAGCTCAACGACAGGGGGGAAGCCATATGGCTACACCTTC. It encodes CASSTTGGKPYGYTF.

This chain joins TRBV27 and TRBJ1-5, with 7 bases aligning to TRBD1. The length of the CDR3 is 16 residues. Germline loops: CDR1 MNHEY, CDR2 SMNVEV (reference sequence). Trimming cost V 6 bases and J 2 bases; bases outside gene matches: 10. In nucleotides, the CDR3 is TGTGCCAGCAGGCTTCGAGGGGGCCTAGGCAATCAGCCCCAGCATTTT. This codes for CASRLRGGLGNQPQHF.

The V and J genes are TRBV5-1 and TRBJ2-7; D perhaps matches TRBD2 (6 bases). V was pared by 5 bases and J by 0 bases, with 12 bases between. The CDR3 is 14 residues long. Per the germline V gene, CDR1 is SGHRS and CDR2 is YFSETQ. CDR3 in DNA: TGCGCCAGCAGTTTCCTAGCGAACTCCTACGAGCAGTACTTC. Translating gives CASSFLANSYEQYF.

This rearrangement joins TRBV27 to TRBJ1-5, with D possibly being TRBD1 (6 bases). Deletions cut 2 bases from V and 2 bases from J, with 10 bases between. Looked up from germline, CDR1 is MNHEY and CDR2 is SMNVEV (reference sequence). CDR3 length: 15 residues. The CDR3 loop reads CASSLSPGGNQPQHF. CDR3 in DNA: TGTGCCAGCAGTTTAAGTCCAGGGGGCAATCAGCCCCAGCATTTT.

This clone was seen a single time. The chain combines TRBV2 with TRBJ2-3, with a possible D match to TRBD2 (5 bases). Trimming removed 5 bases at V and 2 bases at J, with 8 bases between. CDR3 size: 13 residues. The germline V gene has CDR1 SNHLY and CDR2 FYNNEI. The CDR3 sequence is CASSQRNTDTQYF. Here the CDR3 DNA reads TGTGCCAGCAGTCAGCGGAACACAGATACGCAGTATTTT.

The J gene is TRBJ2-3, the V gene TRBV5-1, with D maybe TRBD1 (6 bases). The CDR3 runs 14 residues. Germline CDR1 is SGHRS and CDR2 is YFSETQ. V lost 2 bases and J lost 2, with 9 bases in between. The CDR3 sequence is CASSFGQTTDTQYF. The CDR3 DNA reads TGCGCCAGCAGCTTTGGACAGACCACAGATACGCAGTATTTT.

The chain carries TRBV6-5 and TRBJ1-2; D unclear. V lost 0 bases and J 4 bases, leaving 12 bases between the germline ends. This CDR3 contains 15 residues. Germline V gives CDR1 MNHEY, CDR2 SVGAGI. CDR3 DNA: TGTGCCAGCAGTTACTCGATGAAAGGCGGCTATGGCTACACCTTC. This encodes CASSYSMKGGYGYTF.

This clone was seen just once. The chain joins TRBV19 to TRBJ1-1, with 7 bases fitting TRBD1. The J segment lost 4 bases and the V segment lost 8 bases, leaving 10 bases of the junction unmatched. The CDR3 contains 14 residues. Germline V CDR1 and CDR2: LNHDA, SQIVND (reference sequence). DNA of the CDR3: TGTGCCAGTGGAAAAGGACAGGAGGCCACTGAAGCTTTCTTT. This gives the protein CASGKGQEATEAFF.

The chain combines TRBV7-3 with TRBJ2-7; possibly TRBD2 for D (6 bases). The germline V and J ends were trimmed by 1 base and 0 bases, with 10 bases remaining between them. The CDR3 runs to 15 residues. Germline V gene lookup returns CDR1 SGHTA and CDR2 FQGTGA. Written as DNA, the CDR3 is TGTGCCAGCAGCTTAATGGGCGGGAACTCCTACGAGCAGTACTTC. This translates into CASSLMGGNSYEQYF.

This chain uses TRBV7-2 with TRBJ1-1; no definite D call. Germline V gene data show CDR1 as SGHTA and CDR2 as FQGNSA. The CDR3 runs to 14 residues. The V end lost 1 base, the J end lost 1 base, and 7 bases lay between the germline ends. DNA for the CDR3: TGTGCCAGCAGCTTAGGGCGAGGGAACACTGAAGCTTTCTTT. Translation: CASSLGRGNTEAFF.

The chain combines TRBV19 with TRBJ1-3; D uncertain. The CDR3 is 14 residues long. The germline V gene has CDR1 LNHDA and CDR2 SQIVND (reference sequence). Between the trimmed V and J ends, which lost 1 base and 2 bases, there was a span of 6 bases. Here the CDR3 DNA reads TGTGCCAGTAGTATAGTGTCTGCTGGAAACACCATATATTTT. Translated: CASSIVSAGNTIYF.

The rearrangement links TRBV28 to TRBJ2-2; D unresolved. The V gene's germline CDR1 is MDHEN and CDR2 SYDVKM. CDR3 size: 13 residues. The CDR3 is CAGKELGTGELFF. In DNA, the CDR3 is TGTGCTGGAAAGGAGTTGGGCACCGGGGAGCTGTTTTTT.